This T cell receptor beta chain emerged from a study of T cells in localized non-small cell lung cancer. Germline CDR1 reads MNHNY; CDR2 reads SVGAGI (reference sequence). The CDR3 is 14 amino acids. Trimming took 11 bases from V and 11 from J, leaving 25 bases between them. Repertoires were generated with immunoSEQ multiplex PCR, while TCRdb's copy carries only in-frame clones and drops some. This sample yields around 41,000 clones, of which roughly nine tenths are seen a single time; approximately 10% belongs to the top ten. J is TRBJ2-1 and V is TRBV6-6; D might be TRBD1 or TRBD2, each matching 6 bases. The source was PBMCs, collected before any cancer treatment. The receptor comes from a woman aged 35 to 69 with stage II lung adenocarcinoma. The CDR3 DNA is TGTGCCGGGAGGACAGCCCATCTAGGAAGGAAGCAGTTCTTC. Residues: CAGRTAHLGRKQFF.